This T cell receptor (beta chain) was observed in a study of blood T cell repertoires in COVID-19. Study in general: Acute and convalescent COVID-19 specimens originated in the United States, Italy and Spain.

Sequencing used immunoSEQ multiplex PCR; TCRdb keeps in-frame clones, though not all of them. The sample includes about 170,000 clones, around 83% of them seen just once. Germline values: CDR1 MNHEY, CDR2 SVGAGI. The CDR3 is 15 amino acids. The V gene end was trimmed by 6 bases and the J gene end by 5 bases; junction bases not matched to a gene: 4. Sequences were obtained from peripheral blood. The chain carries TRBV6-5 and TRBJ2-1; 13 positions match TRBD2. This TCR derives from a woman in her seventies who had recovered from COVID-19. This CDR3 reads CASSFGTSGDNEQFF. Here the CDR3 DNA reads TGTGCCAGCAGCTTTGGGACTAGCGGGGACAATGAGCAGTTCTTC.